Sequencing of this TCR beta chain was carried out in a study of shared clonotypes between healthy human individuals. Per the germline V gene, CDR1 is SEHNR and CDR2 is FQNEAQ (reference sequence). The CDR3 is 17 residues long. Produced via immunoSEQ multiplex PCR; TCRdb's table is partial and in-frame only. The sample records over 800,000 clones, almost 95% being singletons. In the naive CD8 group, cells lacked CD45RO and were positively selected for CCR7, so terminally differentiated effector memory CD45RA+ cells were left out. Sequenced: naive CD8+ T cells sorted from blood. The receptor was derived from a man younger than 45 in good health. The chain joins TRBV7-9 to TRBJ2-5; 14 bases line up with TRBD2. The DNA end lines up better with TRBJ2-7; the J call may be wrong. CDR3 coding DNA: TGTGCCAGCAGCTTCCGAACGACTAGCGGGAGGGCCTACGAGCAGTACTTC. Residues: CASSFRTTSGRAYEQYF.